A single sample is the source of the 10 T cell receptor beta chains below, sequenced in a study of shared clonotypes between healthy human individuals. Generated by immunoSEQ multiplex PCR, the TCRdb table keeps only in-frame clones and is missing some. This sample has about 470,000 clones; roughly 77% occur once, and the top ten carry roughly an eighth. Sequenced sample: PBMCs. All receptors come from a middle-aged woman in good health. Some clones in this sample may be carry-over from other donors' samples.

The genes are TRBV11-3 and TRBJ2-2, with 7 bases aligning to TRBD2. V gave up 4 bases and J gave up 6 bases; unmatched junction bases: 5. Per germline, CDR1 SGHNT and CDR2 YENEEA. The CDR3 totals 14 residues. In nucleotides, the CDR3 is TGTGCCAGCAGCTACCGGAGCGGGGCCGGGGAGCTGTTTTTT. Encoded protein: CASSYRSGAGELFF.

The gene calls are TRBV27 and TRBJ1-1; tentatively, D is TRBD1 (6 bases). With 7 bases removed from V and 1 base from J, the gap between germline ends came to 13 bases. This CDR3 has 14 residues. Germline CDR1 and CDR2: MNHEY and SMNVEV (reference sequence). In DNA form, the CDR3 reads TGTGCCAGCAAACAGGGACTATCGAACACTGAAGCTTTCTTT. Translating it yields CASKQGLSNTEAFF.

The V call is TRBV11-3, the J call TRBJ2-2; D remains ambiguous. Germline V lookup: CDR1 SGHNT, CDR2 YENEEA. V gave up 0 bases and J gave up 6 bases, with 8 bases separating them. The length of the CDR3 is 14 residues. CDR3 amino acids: CASSLDGSSGELFF. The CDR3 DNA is TGTGCCAGCAGCTTAGACGGGTCCTCCGGGGAGCTGTTTTTT.

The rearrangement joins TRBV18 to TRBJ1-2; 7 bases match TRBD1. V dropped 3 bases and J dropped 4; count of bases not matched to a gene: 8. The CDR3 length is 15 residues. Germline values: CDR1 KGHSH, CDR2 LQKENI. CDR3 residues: CASSPGRQGLYGYTF. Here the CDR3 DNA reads TGTGCCAGCTCACCGGGCCGACAGGGTCTCTATGGCTACACCTTC.

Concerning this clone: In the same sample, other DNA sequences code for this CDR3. This CDR3 reads CASSLVRGNTGELFF. The CDR3 nucleotides are TGTGCCAGCAGCTTAGTTCGGGGGAACACCGGGGAGCTGTTTTTT. V and J are TRBV11-3 and TRBJ2-2, with a weak D call TRBD2 (5 bases). Trimming took 1 base from V and 1 from J, leaving 7 bases between them. The CDR3 loop spans 15 amino acids. CDR1 is SGHNT and CDR2 is YENEEA in the germline V gene.

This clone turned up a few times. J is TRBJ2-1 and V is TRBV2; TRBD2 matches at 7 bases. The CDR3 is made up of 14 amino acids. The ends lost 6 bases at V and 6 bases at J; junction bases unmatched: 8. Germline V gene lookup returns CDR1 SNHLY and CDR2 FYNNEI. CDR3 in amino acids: CASRKGGAGNEQFF. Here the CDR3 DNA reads TGTGCCAGCAGGAAGGGAGGGGCTGGCAATGAGCAGTTCTTC.

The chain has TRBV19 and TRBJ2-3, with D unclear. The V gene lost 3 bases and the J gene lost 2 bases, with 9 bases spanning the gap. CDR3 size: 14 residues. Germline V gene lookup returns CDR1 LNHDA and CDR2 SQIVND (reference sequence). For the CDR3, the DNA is TGTGCCAGTAGTATCGGGCTTTTCACAGATACGCAGTATTTT. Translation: CASSIGLFTDTQYF.

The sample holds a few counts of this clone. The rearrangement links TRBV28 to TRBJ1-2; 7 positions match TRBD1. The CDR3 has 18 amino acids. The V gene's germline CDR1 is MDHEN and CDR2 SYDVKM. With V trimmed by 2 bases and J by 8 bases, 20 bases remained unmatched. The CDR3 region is CASSLPDLTTGNARGYTF. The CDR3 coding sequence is TGTGCCAGCAGTTTACCGGATTTAACGACAGGGAACGCGAGGGGCTACACCTTC.

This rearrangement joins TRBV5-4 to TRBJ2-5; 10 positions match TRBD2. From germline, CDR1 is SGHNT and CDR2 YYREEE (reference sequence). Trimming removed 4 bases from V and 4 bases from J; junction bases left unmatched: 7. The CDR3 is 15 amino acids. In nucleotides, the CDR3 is TGTGCCAGCAGCGCCACTAGCGGGGCAGGAGAGACCCAGTACTTC. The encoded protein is CASSATSGAGETQYF.

The CDR3 spells CASSFVLSGYTF. CDR3 in DNA: TGTGCCAGCAGCTTCGTCCTAAGTGGCTACACCTTC. V gene TRBV7-2 combines with J gene TRBJ1-2; D uncertain. V was trimmed by 3 bases and J by 7 bases, leaving 9 bases between them. This CDR3 is built from 12 residues. Germline values: CDR1 SGHTA, CDR2 FQGNSA.